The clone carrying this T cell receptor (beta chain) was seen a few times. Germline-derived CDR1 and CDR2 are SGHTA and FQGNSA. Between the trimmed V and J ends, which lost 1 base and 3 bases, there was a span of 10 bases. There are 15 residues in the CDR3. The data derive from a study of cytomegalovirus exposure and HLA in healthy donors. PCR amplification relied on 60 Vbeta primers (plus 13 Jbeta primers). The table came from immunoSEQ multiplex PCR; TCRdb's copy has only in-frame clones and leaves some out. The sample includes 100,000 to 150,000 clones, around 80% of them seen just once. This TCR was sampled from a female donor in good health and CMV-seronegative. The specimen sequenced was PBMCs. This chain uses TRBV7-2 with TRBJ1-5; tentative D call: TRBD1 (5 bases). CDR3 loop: CASSLDSGANQPQHF. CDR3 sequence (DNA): TGTGCCAGCAGCTTAGACTCTGGGGCCAATCAGCCCCAGCATTTT.